The 6 T cell receptor beta chains reported below all come from one sample, sequenced in a study of cytomegalovirus exposure and HLA in healthy donors. This PCR relied on a set of 60 Vbeta primers and 13 Jbeta primers. Using immunoSEQ multiplex PCR, the repertoire was profiled, and TCRdb retains in-frame clones only, with some absent. Here the sample spans 80,000 to 100,000 clones, about 80% being singletons. Sequenced material: PBMCs. The receptors stem from a male donor in good health and CMV-seropositive.

The chain combines TRBV5-1 with TRBJ1-3; 7 nucleotides align to TRBD1. Germline CDR1 and CDR2: SGHRS and YFSETQ. The CDR3 totals 17 residues. V lost 0 bases to trimming and J lost 4 bases; unmatched junction nucleotides: 10. DNA of the CDR3: TGCGCCAGCAGCTTGGAGGTGTCGCAGGGGGGAGGAAACACCATATATTTT. Translation: CASSLEVSQGGGNTIYF.

The V gene is TRBV7-2, the J gene TRBJ2-7; D not resolved. Germline CDR1 reads SGHTA; CDR2 reads FQGNSA. Trimming removed 1 base at V and 6 bases at J, with 13 bases between. This CDR3 comprises 14 residues. The CDR3 region has the DNA TGTGCCAGCAGCTTAGATGCCCGAACGGGCGAGCAGTACTTC. Its protein product is CASSLDARTGEQYF.

V gene TRBV30 combines with J gene TRBJ1-1; 9 bases align to TRBD1. V lost 3 bases and J lost 4; bases outside the gene matches: 3. The CDR3 runs to 13 residues. Per germline, CDR1 GTSNPN and CDR2 SVGIG (reference sequence). For the CDR3, the DNA is TGTGCCTGGAGACCGGGACAGGGCACTGAAGCTTTCTTT. Translated: CAWRPGQGTEAFF.

This chain joins TRBV15 and TRBJ1-3; D unresolved. Germline CDR1 reads LNHNV; CDR2 reads YYDKDF (reference sequence). Deletions cut 0 bases from V and 0 bases from J, with 12 bases between. The CDR3 is 17 residues long. The CDR3 region is CATSRDAAVNSGNTIYF. The CDR3 DNA follows: TGTGCCACCAGCAGAGACGCCGCAGTTAACTCTGGAAACACCATATATTTT.

In regard to this clone: Other DNA sequences in the same sample also yield this CDR3. The V and J genes are TRBV27 and TRBJ1-5; D might be TRBD1 (6 bases). V lost 1 base, J lost 3 bases, and 13 bases lay in between. Looked up from germline, CDR1 is MNHEY and CDR2 is SMNVEV (reference sequence). The CDR3 has 16 amino acids. CDR3 sequence (DNA): TGTGCCAGCAGTTTATATGCAGGGGCGTCCAATCAGCCCCAGCATTTT. Amino acid sequence: CASSLYAGASNQPQHF.

The chain recombines TRBV21-1 with TRBJ1-1. TRBV21-1 is annotated as a pseudogene. The CDR3 has 15 amino acids. The CDR3 DNA sequence: TGTGCCAGCAGCAAACGCGGAAAAGCGAACACTGAAGCTTTCTTT. Encoded protein: CASSKRGKANTEAFF.